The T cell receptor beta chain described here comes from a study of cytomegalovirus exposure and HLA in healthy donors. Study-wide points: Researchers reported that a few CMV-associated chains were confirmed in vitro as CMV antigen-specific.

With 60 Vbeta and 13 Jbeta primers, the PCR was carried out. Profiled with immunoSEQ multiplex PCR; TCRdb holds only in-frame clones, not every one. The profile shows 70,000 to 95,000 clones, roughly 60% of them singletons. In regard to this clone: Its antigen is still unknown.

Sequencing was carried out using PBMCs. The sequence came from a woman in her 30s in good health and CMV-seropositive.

CDR3 sequence: CAWSHQGGDQTQYF. Here the CDR3 DNA reads TGTGCCTGGAGTCACCAGGGGGGTGATCAGACCCAGTACTTC. The chain carries TRBV30 and TRBJ2-5; possible D gene TRBD1, 7 bases. The V end lost 2 bases, the J end lost 6 bases, and 16 bases lay between the germline ends. CDR1 is GTSNPN and CDR2 is SVGIG in the germline V gene (reference sequence). The CDR3 is 14 amino acids.